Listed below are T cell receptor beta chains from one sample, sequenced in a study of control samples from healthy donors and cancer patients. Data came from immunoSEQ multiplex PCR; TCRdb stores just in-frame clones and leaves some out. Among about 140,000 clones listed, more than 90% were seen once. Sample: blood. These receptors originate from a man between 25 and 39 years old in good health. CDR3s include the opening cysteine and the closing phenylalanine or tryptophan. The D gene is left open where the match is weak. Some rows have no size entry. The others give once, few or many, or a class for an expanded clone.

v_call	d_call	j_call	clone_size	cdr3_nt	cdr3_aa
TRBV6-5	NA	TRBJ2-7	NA	TGTGCCAGCGGGGAGGAGCGGGCAAGCTCCTACGAGCAGTACTTC	CASGEERASSYEQYF
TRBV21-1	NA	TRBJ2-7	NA	TGTGCCAGCAGCAAATCTGGGCTGACTAGCGGGATATACGAGCAGTACTTC	CASSKSGLTSGIYEQYF
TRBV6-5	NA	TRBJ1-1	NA	TGTGCCAGCATTTCTGACAGAACTGAAGCTTTCTTT	CASISDRTEAFF
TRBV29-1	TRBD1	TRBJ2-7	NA	TGCAGCGTTGCTGGGACAGGGGCCTACGAGCAGTACTTC	CSVAGTGAYEQYF
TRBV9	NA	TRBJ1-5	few	TGTGCCAGCAGCGTCGGGGGACGGATTAATCAGCCCCAGCATTTT	CASSVGGRINQPQHF
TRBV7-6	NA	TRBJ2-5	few	TGTGCCAGCAGCCCATCCGGGACATCTAAAGAGACCCAGTACTTC	CASSPSGTSKETQYF
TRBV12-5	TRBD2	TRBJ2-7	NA	TGTGCTAGTGGACGCCCGGGACTAGCGGGCTACGAGCAGTACTTC	CASGRPGLAGYEQYF
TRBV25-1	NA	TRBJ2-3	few	TGTGCCAGCACTATTACGGGACGGGAGAGCCCAGATACGCAGTATTTT	CASTITGRESPDTQYF
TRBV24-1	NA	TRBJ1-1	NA	TGTGCCACCAGTGATACCTCCCGGGGAAACACTGAAGCTTTCTTT	CATSDTSRGNTEAFF
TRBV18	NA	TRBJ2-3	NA	TGTGCCAGCTCACCAGCAGATACGCAGTATTTT	CASSPADTQYF
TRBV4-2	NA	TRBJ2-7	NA	TGTGCCAGCAGCCAAACATCTAGCGTAACCTACGAGCAGTACTTC	CASSQTSSVTYEQYF
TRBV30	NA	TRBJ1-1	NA	TGTGCCTGGAGTAAACGGTCGGGCAGGGCGAGAACTGAAGCTTTCTTT	CAWSKRSGRARTEAFF
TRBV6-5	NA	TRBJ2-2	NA	TGTGCCAGCAGTTACTCTCTGACCGGGGAGCTGTTTTTT	CASSYSLTGELFF
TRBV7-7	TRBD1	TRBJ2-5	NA	TGTGCTAGCAGCTTAGGGTCGGCAGGGGGCGCGGAGACCCAGTACTTC	CASSLGSAGGAETQYF
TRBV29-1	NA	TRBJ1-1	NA	TGCAGCGTTGTACAGAGAACTGAAGCTTTCTTT	CSVVQRTEAFF
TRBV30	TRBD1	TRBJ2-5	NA	TGTGCCTTCCGGGACAGGGAGACCCAGTACTTC	CAFRDRETQYF
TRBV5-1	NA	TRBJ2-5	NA	TGCGCCAGCAGCTTGGGCGGTGGAGAGACCCAGTACTTC	CASSLGGGETQYF
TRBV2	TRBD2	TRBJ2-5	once	TGTGCCAGCAGTGTACCTAGCGGTTTAGAGACCCAGTACTTC	CASSVPSGLETQYF
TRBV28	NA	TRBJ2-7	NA	TGTGCCAGCAGTTACAGGGGACTTCACTCCTACGAGCAGTACTTC	CASSYRGLHSYEQYF
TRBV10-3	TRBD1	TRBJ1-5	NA	TGTGCCATCAGGGACAGGGAGGGGCCCCAGCATTTT	CAIRDREGPQHF
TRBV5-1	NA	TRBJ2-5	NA	TGCGCCAGCCAAGGGGGGGGAGAGACCCAGTACTTC	CASQGGGETQYF
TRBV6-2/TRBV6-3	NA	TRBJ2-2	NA	TGTGCCAGCAGTTACCCTCCGCGGAGCGGGGGGGAGCTGTTTTTT	CASSYPPRSGGELFF
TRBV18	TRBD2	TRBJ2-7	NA	TGTGCCAGCTCATCGGGACTAGCTATATACGAGCAGTACTTC	CASSSGLAIYEQYF
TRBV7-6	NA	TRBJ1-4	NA	TGTGCCAGCAGTTACCTCCGCTCGGGTGGAGTTGAAAAACTGTTTTTT	CASSYLRSGGVEKLFF
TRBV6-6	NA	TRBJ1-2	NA	TGTGCCAGCAGTTACTCGGGCCAGGGTGGCGGCTACACCTTC	CASSYSGQGGGYTF
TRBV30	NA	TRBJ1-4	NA	TGTGCCTGGGGTGTCGGTGTAAGTGGTGAAAAACTGTTTTTT	CAWGVGVSGEKLFF
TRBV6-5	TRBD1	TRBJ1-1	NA	TGTGCCAGCAGGACAGGGGCGGGGAACACTGAAGCTTTCTTT	CASRTGAGNTEAFF
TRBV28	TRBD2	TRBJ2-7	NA	TGTGCCAGCAGTTCGGGGGGGGCTGTGGCCTACGAGCAGTACTTC	CASSSGGAVAYEQYF
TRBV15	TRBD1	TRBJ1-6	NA	TGTGCCACCAGCATAGACAGGGAAGGATCACCCCTCCACTTT	CATSIDREGSPLHF
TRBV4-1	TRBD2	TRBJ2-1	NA	TGCGCCAGCAGCCAACAACCTCCGGGACTAGGGTCCTACAATGAGCAGTTCTTC	CASSQQPPGLGSYNEQFF
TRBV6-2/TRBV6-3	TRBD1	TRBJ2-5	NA	TGTGCCAGCAGTCTCCCTACCGGGACAGAACTAGAAAGGACCCAGTACTTC	CASSLPTGTELERTQYF
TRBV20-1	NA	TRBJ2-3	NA	TGCAGTGCTAGTAGGCGAGAATCTAGCACAGATACGCAGTATTTT	CSASRRESSTDTQYF
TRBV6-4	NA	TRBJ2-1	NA	TGTGCCAAGGCAAAGCGGAAATCCTACAATGAGCAGTTCTTC	CAKAKRKSYNEQFF
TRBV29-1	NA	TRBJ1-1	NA	TGCAGCGTTGAAGATCAGCCACAAGGGGCTTTCTTT	CSVEDQPQGAFF
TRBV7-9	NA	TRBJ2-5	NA	TGTGCCAGCAGCTTAGTGAGGGGAAGGCAAGAGACCCAGTACTTC	CASSLVRGRQETQYF
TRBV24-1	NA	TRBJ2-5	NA	TGTGCCACCAGTGATAGACTCGCTGAGACCCAGTACTTC	CATSDRLAETQYF
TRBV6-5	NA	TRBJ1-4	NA	TGTGCCACCACGACCGGGAATCCCAAAAAACTGTTTTTT	CATTTGNPKKLFF
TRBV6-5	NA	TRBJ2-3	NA	TGTGCCAGCGCCGAGGGGATTTACACAGATACGCAGTATTTT	CASAEGIYTDTQYF
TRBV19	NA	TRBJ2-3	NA	TGTGCCAGTAGTATATCATCCGATACGCAGTATTTT	CASSISSDTQYF
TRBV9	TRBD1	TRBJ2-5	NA	TGTGCCAGCAGCGAGGGACAGGGGCGGCAAGAGACCCAGTACTTC	CASSEGQGRQETQYF
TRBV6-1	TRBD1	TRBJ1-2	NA	TGTGCCAGCAGTGAAGCAATGTCAGGGGGCTATGGCTACACCTTC	CASSEAMSGGYGYTF
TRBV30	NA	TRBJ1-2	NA	TGTGCCTGGAGTGTAACCGGTCGTGGGGGGGGTGGCTACACCTTC	CAWSVTGRGGGGYTF
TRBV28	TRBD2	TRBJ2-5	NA	TGTGCCAGCAGTTCTTGGACTAGCCTTCAAGAGACCCAGTACTTC	CASSSWTSLQETQYF
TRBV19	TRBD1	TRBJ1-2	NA	TGTGCCAGTAGTATGGACAGGAGCTATGGCTACACCTTC	CASSMDRSYGYTF
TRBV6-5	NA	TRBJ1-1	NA	TGTGCCAGCAGCCGGAGGGTCCTAGGAAACACTGAAGCTTTCTTT	CASSRRVLGNTEAFF
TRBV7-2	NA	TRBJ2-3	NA	TGTGCCAGCAGCCCGAATCAGGGTGTAGATACGCAGTATTTT	CASSPNQGVDTQYF
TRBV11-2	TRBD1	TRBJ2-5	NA	TGTGCCAGCAGCTTAGGGACAGGGGCGAGCCAGACCCAGTACTTC	CASSLGTGASQTQYF
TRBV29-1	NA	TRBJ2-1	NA	TGCAGCGTTGCCTGGACGGGGTACAATGAGCAGTTCTTC	CSVAWTGYNEQFF
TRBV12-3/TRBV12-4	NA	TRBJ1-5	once	TGTGCCAGCAGAACGAGCAGGGGGCCCCAGCATTTT	CASRTSRGPQHF
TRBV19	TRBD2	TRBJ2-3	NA	TGTGCCAGTAGTATGACTAGCGGGAGCCCAGATACGCAGTATTTT	CASSMTSGSPDTQYF
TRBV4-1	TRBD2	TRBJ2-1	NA	TGCGCCAGCAGCCAAGATGAAGCGGGAGCCGCCTACAATGAGCAGTTCTTC	CASSQDEAGAAYNEQFF
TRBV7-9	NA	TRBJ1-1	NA	TGTGCCAGTACACACAGGGAGTTGAACACTGAAGCTTTCTTT	CASTHRELNTEAFF
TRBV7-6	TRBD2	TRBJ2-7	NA	TGTGCCAGCAGCGCCACCGGGACTAGCGGCTACGAGCAGTACTTC	CASSATGTSGYEQYF
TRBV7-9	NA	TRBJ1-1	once	TGTGCCAGCAGCTTAGTTTCAACTAACACTGAAGCTTTCTTT	CASSLVSTNTEAFF
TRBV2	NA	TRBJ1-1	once	TGTGCCAGCAGGATCGACGGTCTAAACACTGAAGCTTTCTTT	CASRIDGLNTEAFF
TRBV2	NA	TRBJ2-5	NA	NA	CASSEVAGGIGHF
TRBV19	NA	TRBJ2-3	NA	TGTGCCAGTAGTAATCAAAGAGCCTCCGATACGCAGTATTTT	CASSNQRASDTQYF
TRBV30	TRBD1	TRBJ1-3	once	TGTGCCTGGAGTCCGAGACTACGGGACAGGGTAATTGGAAACACCATATATTTT	CAWSPRLRDRVIGNTIYF
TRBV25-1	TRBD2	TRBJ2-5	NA	TGTGCCAGCAGTGATTCTAGCGGGAGTGGAGAGACCCAGTACTTC	CASSDSSGSGETQYF
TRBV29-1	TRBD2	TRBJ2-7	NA	TGCAGCGTTGAAGTGGCAGGGGGCCTAACTAGCGGGAGATGGGAGGCCTACGAGCAGTACTTC	CSVEVAGGLTSGRWEAYEQYF